The subject of this entry is one TCR beta chain. Its antigen is undetermined. This sample is drawn from a study of radiation and T cells in renal cell carcinoma. CDR1 is LNHDA, CDR2 SQIVND, per germline (reference sequence). The CDR3 sequence is 12 residues long. The germline V and J ends were trimmed by 3 bases and 8 bases, with 10 bases remaining between them. Findings of the study overall: Pretreatment tumor biopsies were lacking, so baseline clonotypes are unknown. Top tumor clonotypes rose in blood 2 weeks post-radiation, then contracted.

The method was immunoSEQ multiplex PCR; TCRdb's version includes in-frame clones alone and lacks a portion of them. The sample holds about 130,000 clones; about 88% are singletons and the top ten take about 5%. Sample time point: blood 2 weeks post-SBRT. Indicated treatment: 15 Gy SBRT to primary tumor, nephrectomy 4 weeks later. Blood was sampled at baseline, 2 weeks and 4 weeks after SBRT. This renal cell carcinoma was of the clear cell type. This receptor was identified in a woman aged 70 to 79 with renal cell carcinoma. The specimen was blood, collected from a patient whose treatment included radiotherapy and nephrectomy. The chain recombines TRBV19 with TRBJ1-2; D call uncertain. The CDR3 protein is CASSIGRQGYTF. The CDR3 DNA sequence: TGTGCCAGTAGTATCGGGAGGCAAGGCTACACCTTC.